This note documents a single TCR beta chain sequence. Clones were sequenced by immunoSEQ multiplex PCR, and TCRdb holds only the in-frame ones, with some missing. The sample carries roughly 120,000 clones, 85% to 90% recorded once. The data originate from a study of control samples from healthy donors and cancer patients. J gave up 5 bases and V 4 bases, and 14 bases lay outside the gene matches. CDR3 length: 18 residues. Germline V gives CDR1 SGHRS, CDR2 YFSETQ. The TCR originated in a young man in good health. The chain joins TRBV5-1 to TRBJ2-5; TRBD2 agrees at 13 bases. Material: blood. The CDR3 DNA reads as TGCGCCAGCAGCGACGTACTAGCGGGGGGGCCTAATTCCGAGACCCAGTACTTC. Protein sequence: CASSDVLAGGPNSETQYF.